Listed here are 17 T cell receptor beta chains from one sample, sequenced in a study of shared clonotypes between healthy human individuals. The table came from immunoSEQ multiplex PCR; TCRdb's copy has only in-frame clones and leaves some out. This sample has about 2,500,000 clones, with approximately 94% found just once. Sequenced material: naive CD4+ T cells sorted from blood. Subset described: CD45RA+ positively selected. Every receptor here comes from a man aged 18 to 30 in good health.

The chain links TRBV19 to TRBJ1-5, with D tentatively TRBD1 (5 bases). Germline CDR1 is LNHDA and CDR2 is SQIVND (reference sequence). V gave up 10 bases and J gave up 7 bases, with 17 bases separating them. This CDR3 region has 13 residues. CDR3 region: CATAGGVRQPQHF. CDR3 nucleotide sequence: TGTGCCACAGCGGGAGGGGTGCGGCAGCCCCAGCATTTT.

V gene TRBV5-4 combines with J gene TRBJ2-7; 10 bases map to TRBD2. The CDR3 covers 15 residues. V lost 4 bases to trimming and J lost 0 bases; unmatched junction nucleotides: 4. CDR1 SGHNT and CDR2 YYREEE come from the germline V gene (reference sequence). The CDR3 DNA sequence: TGTGCCAGCAGCCGAGGGACTAGCGACTCCTACGAGCAGTACTTC. Amino acids: CASSRGTSDSYEQYF.

The chain recombines TRBV5-1 with TRBJ2-2, with 13 bases matching TRBD2. The germline V gene encodes CDR1 SGHRS and CDR2 YFSETQ. The CDR3 covers 17 residues. V lost 4 bases, J lost 4 bases, and 7 bases stayed unmatched. CDR3: CASSPGLAGSLTGELFF. CDR3 sequence (DNA): TGCGCCAGCAGCCCGGGACTAGCGGGGTCACTCACCGGGGAGCTGTTTTTT.

The J gene is TRBJ2-5, the V gene TRBV4-1, with TRBD2 as a possible D gene (5 bases). Between the trimmed V and J ends, which lost 1 base and 7 bases, there was a span of 10 bases. Germline-derived CDR1 and CDR2 are MGHRA and YSYEKL. The CDR3 spans 13 residues. The CDR3 coding sequence is TGCGCCAGCAGCCAAGTCGAGCGGAGGACCCAGTACTTC. As protein: CASSQVERRTQYF.

The chain carries TRBV10-3 and TRBJ2-3; 11 positions match TRBD1. Germline V lookup: CDR1 ENHRY, CDR2 SYGVKD. Trimming removed 8 bases from V and 4 bases from J; junction bases left unmatched: 2. This CDR3 is built from 13 residues. The CDR3 DNA reads as TGTGCCATCGGGACAGGGGGATCAGATACGCAGTATTTT. Protein: CAIGTGGSDTQYF.

A word on this clone: This CDR3 is also generated by other DNA sequences in the sample. V is TRBV7-2 and J is TRBJ2-2; tentatively, D is TRBD1 (6 bases). Germline-derived CDR1 and CDR2 are SGHTA and FQGNSA. Between the trimmed V and J ends, which lost 4 bases and 1 base, there was a span of 10 bases. This CDR3 is 15 amino acids long. The CDR3 here is CASSSGTLNTGELFF. Written as DNA, the CDR3 is TGTGCCAGCAGCTCCGGGACACTGAACACCGGGGAGCTGTTTTTT.

This clone was counted once. This chain connects TRBV6-4 to TRBJ2-1; D perhaps matches TRBD1 (6 bases). Germline assignment: CDR1 MRHNA and CDR2 SNTAGT. V was cut by 5 bases and J by 5 bases, with 19 bases left in between. This CDR3 contains 16 residues. The CDR3 sequence: CASSFPWGQQNNEQFF. The CDR3 coding sequence is TGTGCCAGCAGTTTCCCCTGGGGACAACAAAACAATGAGCAGTTCTTC.

This chain connects TRBV11-2 to TRBJ2-1, with a tentative D call TRBD2 (5 bases). Germline lookup yields CDR1 SGHAT and CDR2 FQNNGV. Trimming removed 2 bases at V and 9 bases at J, with 14 bases between. The CDR3 runs to 14 residues. DNA for the CDR3: TGTGCCAGCAGCTTATCGTCAGTTCGGGGTGAGCAGTTCTTC. It codes for CASSLSSVRGEQFF.

This rearrangement joins TRBV21-1 to TRBJ2-1; the table's D call, TRBD2, has no DNA check behind it. TRBV21-1 is assigned pseudogene status. There are 13 residues in the CDR3. CDR3 amino acids: CARLSGGYNEQFF. The CDR3 DNA is TGTGCCAGGTTAAGCGGGGGCTACAATGAGCAGTTCTTC.

The chain recombines TRBV19 with TRBJ2-2, with 8 bases aligning to TRBD1. J lost 2 bases, V lost 4 bases, and 3 bases had no gene match. This CDR3 has 15 residues. Germline values: CDR1 LNHDA, CDR2 SQIVND (reference sequence). Here the CDR3 DNA reads TGTGCCAGTAGTACGGACAGGGCTAACACCGGGGAGCTGTTTTTT. Protein sequence: CASSTDRANTGELFF.

Comment on this clone: In the same sample, other DNA sequences code for this CDR3. The chain employs TRBV5-1 and TRBJ2-5; 7 positions agree with TRBD2. Germline V gene data show CDR1 as SGHRS and CDR2 as YFSETQ. V shed 0 bases, J shed 1 base, and the junction held 3 bases outside the gene matches. CDR3 size: 15 residues. CDR3 loop: CASSLVSGGQETQYF. The CDR3 DNA is TGCGCCAGCAGCTTGGTCTCGGGGGGCCAAGAGACCCAGTACTTC.

In its sample, this clone was seen a few times. DNA for the CDR3: TGTGCCAGCAGTCCACAGGGTTCGGGCAATCAGCCCCAGCATTTT. Its protein is CASSPQGSGNQPQHF. The chain employs TRBV28 and TRBJ1-5, with D possibly being TRBD1 (6 bases). The CDR3 sequence is 15 residues long. Trimming took off 5 bases at V and 2 bases at J, with 13 bases between the two ends. Looked up from germline, CDR1 is MDHEN and CDR2 is SYDVKM.

This sequence joins TRBV7-2 and TRBJ2-3; 7 nucleotides match TRBD1. J lost 4 bases, V lost 8 bases, and 6 bases had no gene match. The CDR3 runs 13 residues. Germline V gene sequence: CDR1 SGHTA, CDR2 FQGNSA. CDR3 in amino acids: CASGQQGPDTQYF. In DNA form, the CDR3 reads TGTGCCAGCGGTCAACAGGGGCCAGATACGCAGTATTTT. Combining the CDR3 with reference TRBV7-2 and TRBJ2-3 gives the whole variable domain GAGVSQSPSNKVTEKGKDVELRCDPISGHTALYWYRQSLGQGLEFLIYFQGNSAPDKSGLPSDRFSAERTGGSVSTLTIQRTQQEDSAVYLCASGQQGPDTQYFGPGTRLTVL.

J is TRBJ2-1 and V is TRBV27, with 8 bases that match TRBD2. This CDR3 is built from 16 residues. The V and J ends lost 3 bases and 3 bases, in that order; junction bases with no gene match: 7. Germline V gives CDR1 MNHEY, CDR2 SMNVEV (reference sequence). The CDR3 sequence: CASSFLVGTSYNEQFF. In nucleotides, the CDR3 is TGTGCCAGCAGTTTCCTAGTTGGGACTAGCTACAATGAGCAGTTCTTC.

A remark on this clone: Other DNA sequences within the sample encode an identical CDR3. The chain links TRBV19 to TRBJ2-5; 11 positions agree with TRBD2. The CDR3 runs to 14 residues. J lost 4 bases, V lost 5 bases, and 3 bases had no gene match. CDR1 is LNHDA and CDR2 is SQIVND in the germline V gene (reference sequence). CDR3 nucleotides: TGTGCCAGTAGTGCGGGGACTAGCGGAGAGACCCAGTACTTC. Protein sequence: CASSAGTSGETQYF. Combining the CDR3 with reference TRBV19 and TRBJ2-5 gives the whole variable domain DGGITQSPKYLFRKEGQNVTLSCEQNLNHDAMYWYRQDPGQGLRLIYYSQIVNDFQKGDIAEGYSVSREKKESFPLTVTSAQKNPTAFYLCASSAGTSGETQYFGPGTRLLVL.

This chain connects TRBV5-1 to TRBJ2-1; weak D call: TRBD2 (6 bases). With 2 bases removed from V and 4 bases from J, the gap between germline ends came to 13 bases. Germline loops: CDR1 SGHRS, CDR2 YFSETQ. The CDR3 sequence is 15 residues long. DNA for the CDR3: TGCGCCAGCAGCTTCGGGACTGCCGGGTACAATGAGCAGTTCTTC. Translated: CASSFGTAGYNEQFF.

This sequence joins TRBV2 and TRBJ1-6; D is uncertain. V shed 8 bases and J shed 0 bases, with 11 bases lying between them. The CDR3 sequence is 15 residues long. Germline lookup yields CDR1 SNHLY and CDR2 FYNNEI. DNA of the CDR3: TGTGCCAGCGCTAGAGAGAGCTCCTATAATTCACCCCTCCACTTT. This gives the protein CASARESSYNSPLHF.